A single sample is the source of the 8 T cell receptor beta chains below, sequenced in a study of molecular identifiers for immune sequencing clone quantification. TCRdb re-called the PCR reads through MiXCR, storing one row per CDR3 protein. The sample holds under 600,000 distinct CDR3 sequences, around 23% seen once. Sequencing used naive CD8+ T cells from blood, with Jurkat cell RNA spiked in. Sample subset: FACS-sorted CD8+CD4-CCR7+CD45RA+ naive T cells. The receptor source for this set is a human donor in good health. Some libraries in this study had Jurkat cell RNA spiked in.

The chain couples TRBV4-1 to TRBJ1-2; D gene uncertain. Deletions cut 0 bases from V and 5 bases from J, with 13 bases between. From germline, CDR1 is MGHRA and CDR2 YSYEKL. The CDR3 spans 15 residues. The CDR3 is CASSQDKASNYGYTF. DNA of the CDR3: TGCGCCAGCAGCCAAGATAAGGCCAGCAATTATGGCTACACCTTC.

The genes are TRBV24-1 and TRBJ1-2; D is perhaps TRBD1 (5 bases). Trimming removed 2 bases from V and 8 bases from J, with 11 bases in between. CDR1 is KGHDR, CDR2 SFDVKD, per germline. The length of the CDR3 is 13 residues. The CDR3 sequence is CATSDWGLSGYTF. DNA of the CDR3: TGTGCCACCAGTGATTGGGGCCTCTCGGGCTACACCTTC.

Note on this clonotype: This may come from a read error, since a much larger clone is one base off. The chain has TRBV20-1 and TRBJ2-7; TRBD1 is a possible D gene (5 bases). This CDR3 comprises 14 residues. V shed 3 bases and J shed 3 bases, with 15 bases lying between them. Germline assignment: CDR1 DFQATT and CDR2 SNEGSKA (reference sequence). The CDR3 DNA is TGCAGTGCTAGGGGGCCTATCCCCCTCTACGAGCAGTACTTC. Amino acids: CSARGPIPLYEQYF.

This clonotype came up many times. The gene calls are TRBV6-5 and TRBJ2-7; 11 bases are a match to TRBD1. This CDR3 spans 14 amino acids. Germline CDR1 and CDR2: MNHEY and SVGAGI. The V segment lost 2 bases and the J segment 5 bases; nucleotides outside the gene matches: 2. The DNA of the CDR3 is TGTGCCAGCAGTTACGGGACAGGGGGTGACGAGCAGTACTTC. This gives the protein CASSYGTGGDEQYF.

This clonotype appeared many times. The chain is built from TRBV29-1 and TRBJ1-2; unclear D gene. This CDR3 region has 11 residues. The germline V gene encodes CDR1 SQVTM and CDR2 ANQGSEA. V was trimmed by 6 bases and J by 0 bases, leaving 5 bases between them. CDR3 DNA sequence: TGCAGCGTCCTAGCTAACTATGGCTACACCTTC. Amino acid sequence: CSVLANYGYTF.

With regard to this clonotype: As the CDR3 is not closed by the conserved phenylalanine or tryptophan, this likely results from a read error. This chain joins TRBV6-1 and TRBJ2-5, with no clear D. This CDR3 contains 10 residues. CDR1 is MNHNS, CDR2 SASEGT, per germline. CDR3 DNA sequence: TGTGCCAGCAGGGAAGAGACCCAGTACCTC. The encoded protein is CASREETQYL.

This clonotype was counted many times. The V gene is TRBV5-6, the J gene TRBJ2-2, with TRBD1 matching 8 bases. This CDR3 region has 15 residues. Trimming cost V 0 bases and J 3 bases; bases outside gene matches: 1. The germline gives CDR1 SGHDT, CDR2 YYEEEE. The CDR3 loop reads CASSLGDRYTGELFF. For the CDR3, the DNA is TGTGCCAGCAGCTTGGGGGACAGGTACACCGGGGAGCTGTTTTTT.

Here the CDR3 reads CAITGTGNEKLFF. The CDR3 DNA sequence: TGTGCCATCACCGGGACAGGAAATGAAAAACTGTTTTTT. The gene calls are TRBV6-1 and TRBJ1-4; 8 bases fit TRBD1. CDR1 and CDR2 from the germline V gene are MNHNS and SASEGT. V lost 10 bases to trimming and J lost 5 bases; unmatched junction nucleotides: 6. CDR3 size: 13 residues.